The 7 T cell receptor beta chains presented below share a single source sample, sequenced in a study of blood T cell repertoires in COVID-19. Here immunoSEQ multiplex PCR was the method, and the copy in TCRdb shows in-frame clones only, minus some. The sample holds about half a million clones, less than 90% seen once. The sample consisted of PBMCs or T cells enriched from blood (not recorded which). The receptor source for this set is a woman aged 55-70 years who had recovered from COVID-19.

V usage is TRBV7-8 and J usage is TRBJ1-4; no definite D call. The CDR3 has 16 residues. Trimming left V 1 base short and J 8 bases short, with 17 bases between. Germline-derived CDR1 and CDR2 are SGHVS and FQNEAQ. The CDR3 sequence: CASSLGGEGRREKLFF. As DNA, the CDR3 is TGTGCCAGCAGCTTAGGCGGCGAGGGTAGGCGGGAAAAACTGTTTTTT.

This clone has a single count. V is TRBV9 and J is TRBJ1-5; the D gene is possibly TRBD1 (5 bases). V shed 4 bases and J shed 4 bases, with 9 bases lying between them. The CDR3 spans 13 residues. Germline CDR1 SGDLS, CDR2 YYNGEE. CDR3: CASSFSGNQPQHF. The DNA for the CDR3 is TGTGCCAGCAGCTTCTCAGGGAATCAGCCCCAGCATTTT.

The chain combines TRBV2 with TRBJ2-2; D is undetermined. There are 13 residues in the CDR3. The germline CDR1 and CDR2 sequences are SNHLY and FYNNEI. V dropped 3 bases and J dropped 4 bases, with 6 bases sitting between them. CDR3 region: CASSDSVTGELFF. The DNA for the CDR3 is TGTGCCAGCAGTGATTCGGTCACCGGGGAGCTGTTTTTT.

The V gene is TRBV2, the J gene TRBJ2-7; D gene ambiguous. Germline lookup yields CDR1 SNHLY and CDR2 FYNNEI. This CDR3 has 14 amino acids. Trimming left V 3 bases short and J 1 base short, with 10 bases between. The CDR3 reads CASSDLAVSYEQYF. In DNA form, the CDR3 reads TGTGCCAGCAGTGATTTGGCGGTTTCCTACGAGCAGTACTTC.

The gene calls are TRBV3-1 (or the pseudogene TRBV3-2) and TRBJ1-2; possible D gene TRBD1, 6 bases. The CDR3 is 14 residues long. Germline V gene sequence: CDR1 LGHDT, CDR2 YNNKEL (reference sequence). The ends were cut back, 6 bases at V and 4 bases at J, with 15 bases in the middle. CDR3 nucleotides: TGTGCCAGCAGTGCGGGGGGCAAGGTCTATGGCTACACCTTC. Its translation: CASSAGGKVYGYTF.

The CDR3 spells CASSPTSGGLYEQYV. DNA for the CDR3: TGTGCCAGCAGTCCCACTAGCGGGGGCCTTTACGAGCAGTACGTC. This rearrangement joins TRBV28 to TRBJ2-7, with 11 bases that match TRBD2. CDR1 and CDR2 from the germline V gene are MDHEN and SYDVKM. The CDR3 has 15 amino acids. Losses at the gene ends were 5 bases for V and 4 bases for J; bases not matched to a gene: 7.

The chain couples TRBV19 to TRBJ1-1, with a weak D call TRBD1 (6 bases). Germline CDR1 and CDR2: LNHDA and SQIVND (reference sequence). Trimming cost V 5 bases and J 5 bases, with 18 bases left between them. The CDR3 extends over 15 amino acids. The CDR3 coding sequence is TGTGCCAGTAGTCCCCCGTGGACAGAGGGGACTGAAGCTTTCTTT. Its translation: CASSPPWTEGTEAFF.